These T cell receptor beta chains were read from a single sample in a study of T cell responses to AZD1222 COVID-19 vaccine. The table came from immunoSEQ multiplex PCR; TCRdb's copy has only in-frame clones and leaves some out. The repertoire holds about 70,000 clones, with 85% as singletons. Sample: peripheral blood, taken on day 0 of AZD1222 vaccination. These receptors were collected from an adult in good health. Each CDR3 is given with its conserved first and last residue.

v_gene,j_gene,len,CDR3aa
TRBV18,TRBJ2-5,12,CASSPAQETQYF
TRBV10-2,TRBJ1-1,15,CASSERGTGNTEAFF
TRBV24-1,TRBJ1-6,17,CATSPGQGRRIRSPLHF
TRBV12-5,TRBJ2-7,17,CASGLAGQASLEFEQYF
TRBV6-1,TRBJ2-1,13,CASSEVGSNEQFF
TRBV2,TRBJ2-7,14,CASYPRGGKDEQYF
TRBV10-2,TRBJ1-4,18,CASSPFPDRGRTHEKLFF
TRBV12-1,TRBJ2-3,16,CASSILAGQTRDTQYF
TRBV27,TRBJ2-7,14,CASRSTSISYEQYF
TRBV5-4,TRBJ1-1,13,CASSLAGAEAAFF
TRBV2,TRBJ1-2,15,CASSDAGALGYGYTF
TRBV12-3/TRBV12-4,TRBJ1-4,13,CASSGRLNEKLFF
TRBV2,TRBJ1-2,13,CASSEWGFDGYTF
TRBV6-5,TRBJ2-3,12,CASSPGQSTQYF
TRBV5-1,TRBJ2-5,14,CASSSGGFRETQYF
TRBV12-3/TRBV12-4,TRBJ1-2,12,CASSGTPNGYTF
TRBV19,TRBJ1-2,16,CASSLYGTGGTYGYTF
TRBV24-1,TRBJ1-1,13,CATSDHTTGEAFF
TRBV19,TRBJ1-3,17,CASRARGPTSSGNTIYF
TRBV11-3,TRBJ1-1,13,CASSLVQNREAFF
TRBV3-1/TRBV3-2,TRBJ2-1,16,CASSLYRDSVSNEQFF
TRBV5-1,TRBJ2-3,15,CASSFIAGVVDTQYF
TRBV5-1,TRBJ2-3,14,CASRDGRRSDTQYF
TRBV2,TRBJ1-1,12,CASSDEAGEAFF
TRBV24-1,TRBJ2-3,15,CATSDPGSNTDTQYF
TRBV5-4,TRBJ1-2,15,CASTPAGGWDYGYTF
TRBV5-1,TRBJ2-1,15,CASSLIGGAFNEQFF
TRBV2,TRBJ1-1,13,CASKQGEGTEAFF
TRBV4-1,TRBJ1-5,14,CASSPGFSNQPQHF
TRBV25-1,TRBJ1-1,16,CASSWGMDRGDTEAFF
TRBV5-6,TRBJ1-4,17,CASSLEQDVATNEKLFF
TRBV10-3,TRBJ1-1,12,CAIQQGNTEAFF
TRBV5-1,TRBJ1-4,14,CASSLTGVNEKLFF
TRBV10-2,TRBJ1-6,14,CASSEILSGSPLHF
TRBV13,TRBJ2-3,15,CASSLVGGPGDTQYF
TRBV30,TRBJ1-4,16,CAWTDLSQGRSEKLFF
TRBV10-2,TRBJ1-5,12,CASRIPGQTQHF
TRBV2,TRBJ1-2,13,CASTYEERGGYTF
TRBV3-1/TRBV3-2,TRBJ1-3,19,CASSQAQARLVPSGNTIYF
TRBV6-2/TRBV6-3,TRBJ2-1,15,CASSYSGQGANEQFF
TRBV12-5,TRBJ1-1,15,CASGLYGIKNTEAFF
TRBV29-1,TRBJ1-2,12,CSVKRVDYGYTF
TRBV4-2,TRBJ2-3,15,CASSHGGEPTDTQYF
TRBV14,TRBJ2-1,16,CASKTSGAARYNEQFF
TRBV6-5,TRBJ1-1,13,CASSYGDNTEAFF
TRBV3-1/TRBV3-2,TRBJ1-1,14,CASSVALGNTEAFF
TRBV29-1,TRBJ1-1,11,CSVDRGSEAFF
TRBV9,TRBJ1-2,12,CASSVGGDGYTF
TRBV7-3,TRBJ2-3,15,CASSLYQGSGATQYF
TRBV18,TRBJ2-3,13,CASSPLSTDTQYF